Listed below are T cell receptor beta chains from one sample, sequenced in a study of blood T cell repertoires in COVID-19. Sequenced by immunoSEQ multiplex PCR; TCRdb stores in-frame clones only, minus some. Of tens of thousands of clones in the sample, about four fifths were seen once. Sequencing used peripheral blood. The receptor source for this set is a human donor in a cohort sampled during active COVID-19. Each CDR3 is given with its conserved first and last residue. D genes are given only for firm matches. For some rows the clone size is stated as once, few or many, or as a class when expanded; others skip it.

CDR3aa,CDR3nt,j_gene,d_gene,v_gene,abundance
CASREGTGYGYTF,TGTGCCAGCAGGGAAGGGACAGGCTATGGCTACACCTTC,TRBJ1-2,TRBD1,TRBV28,NA
CASSSGPGRTTNEKLFF,TGTGCCAGCTCATCCGGCCCAGGTAGAACAACTAATGAAAAACTGTTTTTT,TRBJ1-4,NA,TRBV18,once
CASSLLQGAMNTEAFF,TGTGCCAGCTCACTACTCCAGGGGGCCATGAACACTGAAGCTTTCTTT,TRBJ1-1,TRBD1,TRBV18,NA
CASSPPTSGGHNEQFF,TGCGCCAGCAGCCCACCCACTAGCGGGGGGCACAATGAGCAGTTCTTC,TRBJ2-1,TRBD2,TRBV4-1,NA
CASSLSDAGWNSEQFF,TGTGCCAGCAGTTTATCGGATGCAGGGTGGAATAGTGAGCAGTTCTTC,TRBJ2-1,NA,TRBV27,few
CASRGRGLEAFF,TGTGCCAGCAGAGGGCGGGGACTGGAAGCTTTCTTT,TRBJ1-1,NA,TRBV2,NA
CASSTQGTRELFF,TGTGCCAGCAGCACACAGGGGACTCGGGAGCTGTTTTTT,TRBJ2-2,NA,TRBV12-3/TRBV12-4,NA
CASSVGPGLAVPVGENIQYF,TGTGCCAGCAGCGTAGGGCCCGGACTAGCGGTTCCCGTAGGGGAAAACATTCAGTACTTC,TRBJ2-4,TRBD2,TRBV9,NA
CASSSTGDYQPQHF,TGTGCCAGTAGTTCTACAGGGGACTATCAGCCCCAGCATTTT,TRBJ1-5,TRBD1,TRBV19,few
CASSLGTSDSYEQYF,TGTGCCAGCAGCCTCGGGACTAGCGATTCCTACGAGCAGTACTTC,TRBJ2-7,TRBD2,TRBV7-2,NA
CASGLRTSGEQFF,TGTGCTAGTGGTCTTCGGACTAGCGGTGAGCAGTTCTTC,TRBJ2-1,TRBD2,TRBV12-5,few
CASSLEGSHHNSNQPQHF,TGTGCCAGCAGCTTAGAGGGCAGCCACCACAATAGCAATCAGCCCCAGCATTTT,TRBJ1-5,NA,TRBV11-2,NA
CASSRGSSYNEQFF,TGTGCCAGCAGTCGGGGGAGCTCCTACAATGAGCAGTTCTTC,TRBJ2-1,NA,TRBV28,NA
CASRGTANYGYTF,TGTGCCAGCAGGGGGACAGCTAACTATGGCTACACCTTC,TRBJ1-2,TRBD1,TRBV27,NA
CASSLRTRMNTEAFF,TGTGCCAGCAGTTTACGGACACGCATGAACACTGAAGCTTTCTTT,TRBJ1-1,NA,TRBV28,NA
CASSYGLRAFF,TGTGCCAGCAGTTATGGCCTGAGGGCTTTCTTT,TRBJ1-1,NA,TRBV6-5,NA
CASSIRDRGTEAFF,TGTGCCAGTAGTATCCGGGACAGGGGCACTGAAGCTTTCTTT,TRBJ1-1,TRBD1,TRBV19,NA
CASSSYRGGETQYF,TGTGCCAGTAGTTCTTACAGGGGTGGCGAGACCCAGTACTTC,TRBJ2-5,TRBD1,TRBV19,NA
CSVVGDRTSGDNTDTQYF,TGCAGCGTTGTCGGCGATCGGACTAGCGGGGATAACACAGATACGCAGTATTTT,TRBJ2-3,TRBD2,TRBV29-1,NA
CSVDLNEQFF,TGCAGCGTTGATCTTAATGAGCAGTTCTTC,TRBJ2-1,NA,TRBV29-1,NA
CASSLPGTAYGYTF,TGTGCCAGCAGTTTACCCGGGACAGCCTATGGCTACACCTTC,TRBJ1-2,TRBD1,TRBV28,NA
CASSQGDRGALEQYF,TGTGCCAGCAGCCAGGGGGACAGGGGAGCCCTCGAGCAGTACTTC,TRBJ2-7,TRBD1,TRBV3-1/TRBV3-2,few
CASSASTGLGYTF,TGTGCCAGCAGCGCGTCGACAGGACTTGGCTACACCTTC,TRBJ1-2,NA,TRBV7-2,NA
CSVEVPQLAGNTIYF,TGCAGCGTTGAAGTGCCGCAGTTGGCAGGAAACACCATATATTTT,TRBJ1-3,NA,TRBV29-1,NA
CASSSDRAMGYGYTF,TGTGCCAGCAGCTCTGACAGGGCCATGGGCTATGGCTACACCTTC,TRBJ1-2,TRBD1,TRBV6-5,NA
CASSEGGAQGYEQYF,TGTGCCAGCAGTGAAGGCGGGGCACAAGGCTACGAGCAGTACTTC,TRBJ2-7,NA,TRBV6-1,NA
CASSIANRGLAGAEETQYF,TGTGCCAGTAGTATAGCCAACCGGGGACTAGCGGGGGCCGAAGAGACCCAGTACTTC,TRBJ2-5,TRBD2,TRBV19,NA
CASSIWEGSKQPQHF,TGTGCCAGTAGTATTTGGGAAGGGAGCAAACAGCCCCAGCATTTT,TRBJ1-5,NA,TRBV19,NA
CASSLGQVLYEQYF,TGTGCCAGCAGCTTGGGACAGGTATTATACGAGCAGTACTTC,TRBJ2-7,TRBD1,TRBV3-1/TRBV3-2,NA
CASSLNRGRSDTQYF,TGTGCCAGCTCACTCAACAGGGGGCGCTCAGATACGCAGTATTTT,TRBJ2-3,TRBD1,TRBV18,NA
CASSIREMNTGELFF,TGTGCCAGTAGTATCAGGGAAATGAACACCGGGGAGCTGTTTTTT,TRBJ2-2,NA,TRBV19,NA
CASSRQGGSPLHF,TGTGCCAGCTCACGACAGGGAGGATCACCCCTCCACTTT,TRBJ1-6,TRBD1,TRBV18,NA
CAISDRESTDTQYF,TGTGCCATCAGTGATCGGGAGAGCACAGATACGCAGTATTTT,TRBJ2-3,NA,TRBV10-3,NA
CASSLAHRTHEQYF,TGTGCCAGCAGTTTAGCCCACAGGACCCACGAGCAGTACTTC,TRBJ2-7,NA,TRBV28,NA
CASNIGGPNNEQFF,TGTGCCAGCAACATCGGGGGGCCTAACAATGAGCAGTTCTTC,TRBJ2-1,NA,TRBV5-6,once
CASSVGGYEQYF,TGTGCCAGCAGTGTGGGGGGCTACGAGCAGTACTTC,TRBJ2-7,NA,TRBV7-9,NA
CASRPDSSSYNSPLHF,TGTGCCAGCAGACCGGACAGCAGCTCCTATAATTCACCCCTCCACTTT,TRBJ1-6,NA,TRBV2,NA
CASSLRLAGSGELFF,TGCGCCAGCAGCCTACGACTAGCGGGGTCCGGGGAGCTGTTTTTT,TRBJ2-2,TRBD2,TRBV5-1,NA
CASTPPGSNTGELFF,TGTGCCAGCACCCCACCCGGGTCGAACACCGGGGAGCTGTTTTTT,TRBJ2-2,NA,TRBV6-5,NA
CSVVEAYGYTF,TGCAGCGTCGTGGAGGCCTATGGCTACACCTTC,TRBJ1-2,NA,TRBV29-1,NA
CAISGQGYGYTF,TGTGCCATAAGTGGCCAGGGCTATGGCTACACCTTC,TRBJ1-2,NA,TRBV10-3,NA
CASSLIVSNYGYTF,TGTGCCAGCAGCTTAATAGTTTCTAACTATGGCTACACCTTC,TRBJ1-2,NA,TRBV7-9,once
CASSLGRSRDEQFF,TGTGCCAGCAGCTTAGGACGGTCCAGGGATGAGCAGTTCTTC,TRBJ2-1,NA,TRBV11-2,NA
CASSNPGQGSLGAFF,TGTGCCAGCAGTAATCCGGGACAGGGGTCTTTAGGGGCTTTCTTT,TRBJ1-1,TRBD1,TRBV6-6,NA
CASSDPGRTRGYTF,TGTGCCAGTAGTGACCCGGGGAGAACTCGTGGCTACACCTTC,TRBJ1-2,NA,TRBV19,NA
CASSLAAIRGYGYTF,TGTGCTAGCAGCTTAGCGGCTATAAGGGGCTATGGCTACACCTTC,TRBJ1-2,NA,TRBV7-7,NA
CASSASGFGELFF,TGTGCCAGCAGCGCCTCAGGTTTCGGGGAGCTGTTTTTT,TRBJ2-2,NA,TRBV11-2,NA
CSVEGGTGEFETQYF,TGCAGCGTTGAAGGGGGGACAGGGGAGTTCGAGACCCAGTACTTC,TRBJ2-5,TRBD1,TRBV29-1,NA
CASSLGGWRNQPQHF,TGTGCCAGCAGTTTAGGAGGGTGGCGCAATCAGCCCCAGCATTTT,TRBJ1-5,NA,TRBV28,NA
CASSLETGDGYTF,TGTGCCAGCAGCTTAGAGACAGGGGATGGCTACACCTTC,TRBJ1-2,TRBD1,TRBV5-4,NA
CAIGTGNYGYTF,TGTGCCATAGGGACAGGGAACTATGGCTACACCTTC,TRBJ1-2,TRBD1,TRBV6-6,NA
CATSRGQGGEKLFF,TGTGCCACCAGCAGGGGACAGGGTGGTGAAAAACTGTTTTTT,TRBJ1-4,TRBD1,TRBV15,NA
CASSQSGTGNYEQYF,TGTGCCAGCAGCCAAAGTGGGACAGGGAACTACGAGCAGTACTTC,TRBJ2-7,TRBD1,TRBV27,few
CASSLIRGGSLYNSPLHF,TGTGCCAGCAGTTTAATACGCGGGGGATCTCTTTATAATTCACCCCTCCACTTT,TRBJ1-6,NA,TRBV28,NA
CASRGGERGDFEQYF,TGTGCCAGCCGGGGAGGGGAGAGGGGCGATTTCGAGCAGTACTTC,TRBJ2-7,TRBD2,TRBV28,NA
CASSTTGLAVTDTQYF,TGTGCCAGCAGTACCACGGGACTAGCGGTCACAGATACGCAGTATTTT,TRBJ2-3,TRBD2,TRBV27,NA
CASSERTSHNYEQYF,TGTGCCAGTAGCGAAAGAACCAGTCACAACTACGAGCAGTACTTC,TRBJ2-7,NA,TRBV19,NA
CASSPRGGRETQYF,TGTGCCAGCAGCCCTCGCGGGGGGAGAGAGACCCAGTACTTC,TRBJ2-5,TRBD2,TRBV28,once